Listed here are 27 T cell receptor beta chains from one sample, sequenced in a study of shared clonotypes between healthy human individuals. Assay used: immunoSEQ multiplex PCR; TCRdb lists only in-frame clones, some missing. In the table there are over 300,000 clones, around 86% of which are singletons. The specimen sequenced was memory CD8+ T cells sorted from blood. The subset was: CD45RO+ cells pooled with CCR7-negative TemRA cells. These receptor sequences come from a man between 18 and 35 years old in good health.

This clone is a singleton in its sample. This chain uses TRBV7-9 with TRBJ2-7; no firm D call. The CDR3 loop spans 14 amino acids. V shed 2 bases and J shed 0 bases, with 8 bases lying between them. In germline, CDR1 is SEHNR, CDR2 FQNEAQ (reference sequence). The CDR3 sequence: CASSLRPDSYEQYF. The CDR3 region has the DNA TGTGCCAGCAGCTTACGTCCAGACTCCTACGAGCAGTACTTC.

The chain joins TRBV5-1 to TRBJ1-1, with 8 bases aligning to TRBD1. Germline V lookup: CDR1 SGHRS, CDR2 YFSETQ. Germline trimming cut 4 bases from V and 3 bases from J; bases unmatched to any gene: 8. The CDR3 is 15 residues long. The DNA for the CDR3 is TGCGCCAGCAGCCCCGGACAGGGATGGTACACTGAAGCTTTCTTT. Translated, it gives CASSPGQGWYTEAFF.

CDR3 in amino acids: CASSEAGGYNQPQHF. CDR3 sequence (DNA): TGTGCCAGTAGTGAGGCAGGGGGTTACAATCAGCCCCAGCATTTT. The chain couples TRBV19 to TRBJ1-5; TRBD1 aligns across 7 bases. Per the germline V gene, CDR1 is LNHDA and CDR2 is SQIVND (reference sequence). CDR3 length: 15 amino acids. V lost 5 bases to trimming and J lost 3 bases; unmatched junction nucleotides: 7.

The chain links TRBV2 to TRBJ2-5; 15 positions match TRBD2. CDR3 length: 16 residues. The J segment lost 0 bases and the V segment lost 8 bases, leaving 4 bases of the junction unmatched. CDR1 and CDR2 (germline): SNHLY, FYNNEI. CDR3 in amino acids: CASGGLAGGHQETQYF. Written as DNA, the CDR3 is TGTGCCAGCGGGGGACTAGCGGGGGGTCACCAAGAGACCCAGTACTTC.

The rearrangement joins TRBV6-5 to TRBJ1-6; D ambiguous. The CDR3 is 16 amino acids. V gave up 0 bases and J gave up 3 bases, with 9 bases separating them. Looked up from germline, CDR1 is MNHEY and CDR2 is SVGAGI. The CDR3 sequence is CASSYSWGVYNSPLHF. The CDR3 DNA reads as TGTGCCAGCAGTTACTCTTGGGGAGTCTATAATTCACCCCTCCACTTT.

The V call is TRBV7-9, the J call TRBJ2-7; 7 positions match TRBD2. V was pared by 4 bases and J by 0 bases, with 6 bases of the junction left unmatched. Germline CDR1 reads SEHNR; CDR2 reads FQNEAQ (reference sequence). This CDR3 comprises 15 residues. The CDR3 nucleotides read TGTGCCAGCAGCTATAGCAGGGAGGGCTCCTACGAGCAGTACTTC. This sequence encodes CASSYSREGSYEQYF.

The chain links TRBV9 to TRBJ1-6; D not resolved. The CDR3 loop spans 14 amino acids. Germline CDR1 and CDR2: SGDLS and YYNGEE. The V gene lost 0 bases and the J gene lost 10 bases, with 11 bases spanning the gap. For the CDR3, the DNA is TGTGCCAGCAGCGTAGATGGGAGCGGATCACCCCTCCACTTT. Its protein product is CASSVDGSGSPLHF.

V and J are TRBV9 and TRBJ2-3; no clear D gene. Trimming stripped 0 bases from V and 0 bases from J, with 5 bases between. Germline V lookup: CDR1 SGDLS, CDR2 YYNGEE. This CDR3 has 14 amino acids. For the CDR3, the DNA is TGTGCCAGCAGCGTAGGTAGTAGCACAGATACGCAGTATTTT. Translated: CASSVGSSTDTQYF.

The chain employs TRBV2 and TRBJ1-3; D remains unclear. Germline CDR1 is SNHLY and CDR2 is FYNNEI. There are 14 residues in the CDR3. Deletions cut 2 bases from V and 0 bases from J, with 5 bases between. This CDR3 is CASSEQASGNTIYF. Written as DNA, the CDR3 is TGTGCCAGCAGTGAACAGGCCTCTGGAAACACCATATATTTT.

The CDR3 nucleotides are TGTGCCAGCAGTTACGAGGGAACGGGTGGCTACACCTTC. Encoded protein: CASSYEGTGGYTF. V usage is TRBV6-5 and J usage is TRBJ1-2, with D unclear. V lost 2 bases and J lost 7, with 11 bases in between. Germline V gene data show CDR1 as MNHEY and CDR2 as SVGAGI. The CDR3 runs 13 residues.

The CDR3 is CASSESGEGADEKLFF. The CDR3 region has the DNA TGCGCCAGCAGTGAGTCGGGGGAGGGGGCTGATGAAAAACTGTTTTTT. The chain has TRBV10-1 and TRBJ1-4; 7 nucleotides align to TRBD1. Germline loops: CDR1 WNHNN, CDR2 SYGVQD (reference sequence). There are 16 residues in the CDR3. Losses at the gene ends were 0 bases for V and 6 bases for J; bases not matched to a gene: 7.

V usage is TRBV13 and J usage is TRBJ2-7, with a weak D call TRBD1 (6 bases). The germline V and J ends were trimmed by 1 base and 2 bases, with 15 bases remaining between them. Germline lookup yields CDR1 PRHDT and CDR2 FYEKMQ (reference sequence). The CDR3 has 16 amino acids. CDR3 sequence: CASSLEGNRDPYEQYF. CDR3 in DNA: TGTGCCAGCAGCTTAGAGGGCAACAGGGACCCCTACGAGCAGTACTTC.

This clone was recorded only once. This sequence joins TRBV7-8 and TRBJ2-5; 7 nucleotides align to TRBD2. Germline-derived CDR1 and CDR2 are SGHVS and FQNEAQ. This CDR3 has 16 residues. Unmatched junction bases numbered 11, after V lost 6 bases and J lost 1 base. The CDR3 region has the DNA TGTGCCAGCAGTCAGACCCGGGACTACCCCCAAGAGACCCAGTACTTC. Its translation: CASSQTRDYPQETQYF.

This clone was observed once. At the DNA level, this CDR3 is encoded by other sequences in the same sample as well. The chain joins TRBV7-9 to TRBJ1-4; unclear D gene. The germline gives CDR1 SEHNR, CDR2 FQNEAQ (reference sequence). The CDR3 covers 12 residues. The V end was cut by 1 base, the J end by 8 bases, with 5 bases between. CDR3 residues: CASSLGGEKLFF. Written as DNA, the CDR3 is TGTGCCAGCAGCTTAGGTGGGGAAAAACTGTTTTTT.

The CDR3 here is CASSEGLYGYTF. The CDR3 nucleotides read TGTGCCAGCAGCGAGGGACTCTATGGCTACACCTTC. The genes are TRBV5-6 and TRBJ1-2, with D possibly being TRBD1 (5 bases). The V end was cut by 4 bases, the J end by 4 bases, with 8 bases between. The CDR3 loop spans 12 amino acids. In germline, CDR1 is SGHDT, CDR2 YYEEEE.

This chain uses TRBV9 with TRBJ2-7; 7 bases are a match to TRBD1. CDR3 length: 14 amino acids. The ends lost 0 bases at V and 3 bases at J; junction bases unmatched: 3. Germline CDR1 SGDLS, CDR2 YYNGEE. CDR3: CASSVGDSLYEQYF. The CDR3 DNA sequence: TGTGCCAGCAGCGTAGGGGACAGCCTCTACGAGCAGTACTTC. The full variable domain, with the rest looked up from reference TRBV9 and TRBJ2-7, is DSGVTQTPKHLITATGQRVTLRCSPRSGDLSVYWYQQSLDQGLQFLIQYYNGEERAKGNILERFSAQQFPDLHSELNLSSLELGDSALYFCASSVGDSLYEQYFGPGTRLTVT.

This clone was observed a single time. In nucleotides, the CDR3 is TGTGCCAGCAGCCCCGATATGTCCTCCTCTCTACTGAATGAGCAGTTCTTC. Translated, it gives CASSPDMSSSLLNEQFF. The chain employs TRBV11-1 and TRBJ2-1, with unresolved D. V was cut by 5 bases and J by 7 bases, with 24 bases left in between. The CDR3 consists of 17 residues. CDR1 and CDR2 from the germline V gene are SGHAT and FQDESV (reference sequence).

This rearrangement joins TRBV5-4 to TRBJ2-1; 8 bases line up with TRBD2. Germline trimming cut 3 bases from V and 10 bases from J; bases unmatched to any gene: 9. There are 14 residues in the CDR3. CDR1 SGHNT and CDR2 YYREEE come from the germline V gene (reference sequence). CDR3 amino acids: CASSWMPSGPEQFF. Written as DNA, the CDR3 is TGTGCCAGCAGCTGGATGCCTAGCGGGCCCGAGCAGTTCTTC.

The rearrangement links TRBV4-3 to TRBJ1-2, with D uncertain. CDR1 and CDR2 from the germline V gene are LGHNA and YSLEER. The germline V and J ends were trimmed by 0 bases and 8 bases, with 13 bases remaining between them. The length of the CDR3 is 14 residues. The CDR3 loop reads CASSQDLELGGYTF. The DNA of the CDR3 is TGCGCCAGCAGCCAAGATTTGGAGCTAGGCGGCTACACCTTC.

The chain carries TRBV2 and TRBJ2-7, with TRBD2 identical over 16 bases. Germline CDR1 reads SNHLY; CDR2 reads FYNNEI. The CDR3 contains 13 residues. V shed 10 bases and J 6 bases; nucleotides not matched to a gene: 3. Here the CDR3 DNA reads TGTGCCAAGGGACTAGCGGGGGGGACCGAGCAGTACTTC. Translating it yields CAKGLAGGTEQYF.

V and J are TRBV6-1 and TRBJ1-5; D remains ambiguous. CDR3 size: 13 residues. CDR1 is MNHNS and CDR2 is SASEGT in the germline V gene. Trimming pared 7 bases from V and 7 bases from J, leaving 14 bases between. CDR3 coding DNA: TGTGCCAGCATTCCCCCTGAACGGCAGCCCCAGCATTTT. Its protein is CASIPPERQPQHF.

This chain joins TRBV7-8 and TRBJ2-1; 12 nucleotides align to TRBD2. The CDR3 extends over 19 amino acids. V shed 1 base and J 10 bases; nucleotides not matched to a gene: 17. Germline loops: CDR1 SGHVS, CDR2 FQNEAQ. CDR3 in amino acids: CASSLGLAGGPLINEEQFF. CDR3 DNA sequence: TGTGCCAGCAGCTTAGGCCTAGCGGGAGGGCCGTTGATCAATGAAGAGCAGTTCTTC.

This rearrangement joins TRBV10-1 to TRBJ2-3; 9 nucleotides line up with TRBD2. The germline CDR1 and CDR2 sequences are WNHNN and SYGVQD (reference sequence). The CDR3 is 15 residues long. After removal of 2 bases from V and 4 bases from J, the junction contained 4 bases not matched to a gene. CDR3 in amino acids: CASSEGAGGPDTQYF. The CDR3 DNA is TGCGCCAGCAGTGAGGGAGCGGGGGGTCCAGATACGCAGTATTTT.

The chain carries TRBV4-3 and TRBJ1-4, with D perhaps matching TRBD1 (6 bases). This CDR3 has 15 residues. With 4 bases removed from V and 7 bases from J, the gap between germline ends came to 16 bases. Germline lookup yields CDR1 LGHNA and CDR2 YSLEER. The CDR3 loop is CASSLYQGSGEKLFF. In DNA, the CDR3 is TGCGCCAGCAGCCTCTACCAGGGGAGCGGTGAAAAACTGTTTTTT.

This chain's CDR3 is CASRGTGSSYEQYF. CDR3 DNA: TGTGCCAGTAGGGGGACAGGGAGCTCCTACGAGCAGTACTTC. This rearrangement joins TRBV19 to TRBJ2-7; the match to TRBD1 covers 9 bases. V gave up 6 bases and J gave up 0 bases; unmatched junction bases: 3. Germline loops: CDR1 LNHDA, CDR2 SQIVND (reference sequence). The CDR3 runs 14 residues.

Written as DNA, the CDR3 is TGCGCCAGCAGGGGGGGCGAGGGCACTGAAGCTTTCTTT. This sequence encodes CASRGGEGTEAFF. The chain uses TRBV10-2 and TRBJ1-1; D is possibly TRBD1 (6 bases). CDR3 length: 13 residues. V was pared by 6 bases and J by 4 bases, with 12 bases between. Germline CDR1 is WSHSY and CDR2 is SAAADI.

There are many counts of this clone. A read error may account for a junction end that differs from germline. Other DNA sequences in this specimen translate into the identical CDR3. This chain joins TRBV7-7 and TRBJ2-7; tentative D call: TRBD1 (5 bases). The germline gives CDR1 SSHAT, CDR2 FNYEAQ (reference sequence). The CDR3 consists of 15 residues. Here the CDR3 reads CASSLGQGVTYEQYF. The CDR3 DNA reads TGTGCTAGCAGCTTAGGCCAAGGGGTGACCTACGAGCAGTACTTC.